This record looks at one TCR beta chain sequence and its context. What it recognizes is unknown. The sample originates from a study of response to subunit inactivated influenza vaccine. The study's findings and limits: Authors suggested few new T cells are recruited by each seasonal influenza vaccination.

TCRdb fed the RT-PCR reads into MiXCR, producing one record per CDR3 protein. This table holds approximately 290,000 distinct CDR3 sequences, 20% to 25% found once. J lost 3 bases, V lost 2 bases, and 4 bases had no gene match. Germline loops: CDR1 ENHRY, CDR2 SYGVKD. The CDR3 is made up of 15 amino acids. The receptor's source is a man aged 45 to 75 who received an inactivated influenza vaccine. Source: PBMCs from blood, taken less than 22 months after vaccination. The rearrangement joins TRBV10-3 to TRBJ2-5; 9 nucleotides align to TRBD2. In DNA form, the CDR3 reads TGTGCCATCAGTGAGCGTAGCGGGGGTAAAGAGACCCAGTACTTC. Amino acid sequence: CAISERSGGKETQYF.